This T cell receptor (beta chain) came from a study of cytomegalovirus exposure and HLA in healthy donors. Broader study findings: Researchers counted 164 TCR beta chains as cytomegalovirus-associated.

The germline CDR1 and CDR2 sequences are SGHKS and YYEKEE (reference sequence). This CDR3 is built from 14 residues. Trimming left V 4 bases short and J 8 bases short, with 16 bases between. Method: immunoSEQ multiplex PCR; TCRdb's copy keeps in-frame clones and lacks some. The sample carries about 260,000 clones, 90% recorded once. Turning to this clone: Its antigen remains unknown.

Sequenced sample: PBMCs. This sequence was found in a woman in her twenties or thirties in good health and CMV-seronegative. The chain couples TRBV5-5 to TRBJ2-4; no reliable D call. The CDR3 here is CASSIGSVGDIQYF. The CDR3 bases are TGTGCCAGCAGCATAGGGTCCGTTGGAGACATTCAGTACTTC.